This entry concerns a single T cell receptor (beta chain). The antigen remains unidentified. Each cDNA held unique molecular identifiers, and template switching gave it a universal primer site. Each CDR3 protein gets one entry after TCRdb re-called the 5' RACE reads with MiXCR. This table has under 350,000 distinct CDR3 sequences, roughly 10% appearing once. This entry comes from a study of identical twins. Findings of the study overall: The more abundant beta clonotypes in cord blood had fewer insertions, and memory repertoires did not show this. Alpha sequences that were out-of-frame and twin-shared showed an excess of low generation probability. The study found that models underestimated out-of-frame TCR alpha sharing in monozygotic twins.

Trimming pared 1 base from V and 7 bases from J, leaving 13 bases between. Germline lookup yields CDR1 SEHNR and CDR2 FQNEAQ (reference sequence). The CDR3 loop spans 15 amino acids. This sample also appeared in a second study, on yellow fever vaccine responses in identical twins.

J is TRBJ2-2 and V is TRBV7-9, with D possibly matching TRBD2 (6 bases). Specimen: CD8+ T cells sorted from blood. The clonotype originates from a woman between 18 and 30 years old in good health. DNA for the CDR3: TGTGCCAGCAGCTTAGTCCCGGGAGCGGGCGGGGAGCTGTTTTTT. It encodes CASSLVPGAGGELFF.